The clone carrying this T cell receptor beta chain has only a few counts. Its specificity is not known. Authors' analysis steps: From about 20,000 to 690,000 TCRs were found per sample, with a median of roughly 89,000. Via MiXCR, TCRdb re-called the RACE reads, giving one row per CDR3 protein. These V and J calls rely on TCRdb rather than the paper's analysis. The table shows roughly 180,000 distinct CDR3 sequences, with about a fifth occurring only once. The data were taken from a study of human T cells and chemical hapten exposure. About the research overall: Patients received weekly diphenylcyclopropenone doses to the scalp throughout the roughly 24-week study. Findings of the study overall: Compared to controls, expanded TCRs made significantly more large clusters of similar CDR3s.

Time point described: patch test 1, 2 weeks after DPC sensitization. Treatment meaning: therapeutic diphenylcyclopropenone sensitization with weekly scalp DPC. Patch tests were applied only after blood draws. The sequence came from a woman between 50 and 59 years old with alopecia areata. Some clones in this sample may be carry-over from other donors' samples. The sample in question was whole blood, obtained in connection with sensitization to the hapten diphenylcyclopropenone (DPC).

CDR3 amino acids: CSARVASGSPYGNEQFF. The CDR3 DNA sequence: TGCAGTGCTAGAGTAGCTAGCGGCTCCCCATACGGGAATGAGCAGTTCTTC. The rearrangement links TRBV20-1 to TRBJ2-1, with 7 bases aligning to TRBD2. The CDR3 has 17 residues. CDR1 and CDR2 from the germline V gene are DFQATT and SNEGSKA (reference sequence). The ends lost 1 base at V and 7 bases at J; junction bases unmatched: 16.